This entry describes one T cell receptor beta chain. This clone has more than one count but fewer than ten. Its antigen has not been determined. No base qualities exist here, and no much larger clone lies one base off it. The same CDR3 also results from other DNA sequences found in this sample. Libraries were made using the immunoSEQ multiplex PCR assay. For the multiplex PCR, a mixture combining 60 forward primers for TCR Vbeta segments and 13 reverse primers for TCR Jbeta segments was used. The CDR3 region of rearranged TCR beta genes was amplified from genomic DNA by a multiplex PCR assay. On the Illumina HiSeq System, the amplified TCR beta libraries were sequenced as 87-base-pair reads. In the original analysis: A later analysis tallied roughly 78 million unique TCR beta chains across the 550 to 850 repertoires, and approximately 12 million of those chains were shared by two or more donors. Raw reads were error-corrected and collapsed into unique sequences with a nearest-neighbor algorithm that merged closely related sequences to remove PCR and sequencing errors. V, D and J gene segments were assigned by aligning CDR3 sequences to IMGT reference sequences. For a sequence to be retained, at least a six-nucleotide match to both a V gene segment and a J gene segment was required. Rearrangements were classified as productive when the CDR3 lacked stop codons and remained in frame with V and J, and all other rearrangements were classified as non-productive. Following IMGT convention, CDR3 was defined as the stretch from the second conserved V-encoded cysteine up to the conserved J-encoded phenylalanine. The earlier analysis of approximately 500 of the donors excluded sequences that lacked an unambiguous match to a single V gene segment. In an earlier analysis of approximately 560 of the donors, a V segment was called functional when productive rearrangements were above 56.7%, and segregating when the standard deviation between donors exceeded 5%. A statistical classification framework was developed to diagnose cytomegalovirus status using the catalog of TCR beta chain sequences. V and J gene assignment, in a later analysis, came from comparing TCR nucleotide sequences with IMGT/GENE-DB human TR gene sequences. In a later analysis, CDR3 sequences and most-parsimonious VDJ recombination scenarios were assigned using the TCRdist pipeline. In a later analysis, each TCR beta chain was defined by its CDR3 amino acid sequence together with its V-gene family, and reads lacking a unique V-gene family were excluded. To address suspected cross-contamination and a sequencing artifact, a later analysis removed approximately 600 highly shared, low-generation-probability nucleotide sequences. For each public chain, a later analysis derived a clonal expansion index from normalized ranks of inferred template counts within each repertoire. A later analysis computed generation probabilities with a VDJ recombination model fitted to out-of-frame rearrangements, and checked the results against IGoR. A later analysis scored TCR-TCR, TCR-HLA and TCR-CMV co-occurrence with hypergeometric tests, applying a repertoire-size bias correction to TCR pairs. In a later analysis, false discovery rates were estimated by permuting HLA or CMV assignments 20 times. In a later analysis, co-occurring TCRs were grouped with DBSCAN, and TCRdist sequence similarity was added when clustering was performed within HLA-allele-positive subsets. Co-occurrence clustering excluded repertoires with fewer than 30,000 or more than 120,000 public chains, plus five with anomalous nucleotide sharing. This immuneACCESS table, as held by TCRdb, lists in-frame sequences with V and J called but not all clones. Of the missing ones, under half trace to an unresolved V gene in checked studies; the others have no known cause. From that table come the V and J calls and clone size; the DNA was used to work out D and trimming. For this sample there are roughly 130,000 clones; about 80% appear just once. The ten largest account for less than 6.5% of the sample.

The CDR3 runs 16 residues from the cysteine to the phenylalanine. The CDR3 DNA has 48 bases and is translated from base 1. Clipping removes 0 bases from V and 4 bases from J, with 3 as the unmatched junction base count. For CDR1 and CDR2, the germline V gene (reference sequence) lists SGHNT and YYREEE. This record belongs to a study of cytomegalovirus exposure and HLA in healthy donors (dated by TCRdb to about 2017). Background on the whole study: According to an earlier analysis of 587 of the donors, some 170 million T cells yielded 95 million to 140 million unique TCR beta sequences and approximately 280 Gb of sequence data. An early release that covered some 630 HLA-typed donors contained approximately 320 gigabases of sequencing data and about 84 million unique TCR sequences. The genetic ancestry cluster associated with self-reported Caucasian donors included over 65% of the approximately 410 genotyped donors. The study was designed to test whether signatures of past pathogen exposure could be identified by cataloging public T cell receptors. The T cell repertoires of 550 to 850 subjects were profiled by immunosequencing and related to cytomegalovirus serostatus. In addition to the first cohort of around 670 subjects, a separate validation cohort of 120 different subjects was used. The study combined high-throughput TCR immunosequencing, statistical association of individual TCRs with disease status, and machine learning to predict cytomegalovirus infection status. A later analysis re-examined previously published TCR beta repertoires from around 670 donors and added high-resolution HLA genotyping to investigate patterns of TCR occurrence. Rather than drawing on any new phenotypic data, the later analysis identified candidate immune exposures from TCR beta sequences and the way those sequences occurred across donors. In an earlier analysis of roughly 540 of the donors, high-throughput TCR beta sequencing was used to judge whether each TCR beta V gene segment behaved as functional or pseudogenic. Alongside the repertoire data, information on donor age, sex, ethnicity and CMV serostatus was compiled. Genome-wide SNP genotypes for about 60% of the 666 donors were used in a later genetic analysis, which treated that subset as a discovery cohort. Every repertoire in the discovery cohort had been generated on one and the same sequencing platform. HLA typing covered class I and class II loci at four-digit resolution. The number of donors typed differed by locus, with roughly 620-630 for A, B, C, DRB1 and DQB1, roughly 550 for DQA1, nearly 610 for DPA1, and around 450 for DPB1. Four to six DR-DQ haplotypes were handled as single units for association and clustering, since linkage in the cohort was strong. Among roughly 400 genotyped donors of the cohort, an average of around 220,000 unique TCR beta nucleotide sequences was sequenced per donor, of which about 19% were non-productive.

The investigation overall reported the following: Most CMV-associated TCR beta chains appeared to be HLA-restricted in a later analysis, and the HLA associations seemed to be driven largely by CMV exposure. When HLA alleles, especially DR and DQ, strongly co-occurred, attributing TCR associations to individual alleles was difficult. Most TCR sequences were observed very rarely across donors, whereas some public TCRs were present in many individuals. Compared with the 666-donor mean, donors in an Asian-associated ancestry cluster had fewer N-insertions in productive TCRs, according to a later genetic analysis. A cluster of highly shared sequence variants was judged likely to be a technical artifact of the sequencing pipeline. Linkage disequilibrium might explain the correlated functional status among segregating V segments, but an unknown experimental factor could not be ruled out. A later genetic analysis associated a missense DCLRE1C variant with V-gene and J-gene trimming of TCR beta chains, and an independent cohort replicated the association. In a later analysis, HLA-associated TCR beta chains showed more clonal expansion and lower generation probabilities than non-associated chains that were equally common. In an earlier analysis of about 550 of the donors, most TCR beta V segments were observed in productive rearrangements about 90% or about 30% of the time, broadly matching IMGT annotations. In vitro tests confirmed that a few of the cytomegalovirus-associated TCR beta chains recognize cytomegalovirus antigens. A total of roughly 160 TCR beta chains were listed by the study as associated with cytomegalovirus. The classifier was reported to diagnose cytomegalovirus status with high specificity and sensitivity in both the original and validation cohorts. Specific HLA alleles were associated with 15,000 to 20,000 TCR beta sequences at a false discovery rate of 0.05 in a later analysis. HLA typing was unavailable for some donors at each locus, so association tests used only the typed subset. It was suggested by the authors that the approach could potentially be generalized to other disease states and immunological phenotypes. Sequencing depth was assumed to be roughly uniform across donors in the presence/absence analyses, though that assumption may not hold. A further reported finding was that TCR beta sequences accurately predicted the HLA-A and HLA-B alleles for most subjects in the first cohort. Because counts were too low, 15 or so rarely observed V segments, including chromosome 9 orphons, were excluded from the earlier analysis of 587 of the donors. In a later analysis, several top co-occurrence clusters were reported to appear linked to parvovirus B19, influenza, CMV and Epstein-Barr virus. The only immune exposure information available for the cohort was CMV serostatus. In this cohort, only TCR beta chains were sequenced, and detectable features were limited by the absence of alpha or paired-chain data. In a later analysis, TCR association rates were found to vary across HLA loci, with the most associated TCRs seen for DRB1 alleles and the fewest for HLA-C alleles. Because the 87-base-pair reads could not distinguish some IMGT-functional V segments, including TRBV6-2 and TRBV6-3, those segments were excluded.

The cohort comprised some 680 healthy bone marrow donors. Cohort members were all nominally healthy when sampled, although unrecorded immune exposures were likely present. The donor was CMV seronegative and was included in the group of under 450 seronegative cohort members. A peripheral blood sample was provided by each donor, and peripheral blood mononuclear cells were used for TCR beta sequencing. Genomic DNA was extracted from the blood cell samples with the Qiagen DNeasy Blood Extraction Kit. Rearrangement joined TRBV5-4 to TRBJ2-2, with 10 bases aligning to TRBD2. The source is a man aged 25-45 years in good health and CMV-seronegative. Sequenced: PBMCs. The DNA reads as follows: TGTGCCAGCAGCTTGGGATTAGCGGGAGGCACCGGGGAGCTGTTTTTT. This codes for CASSLGLAGGTGELFF.